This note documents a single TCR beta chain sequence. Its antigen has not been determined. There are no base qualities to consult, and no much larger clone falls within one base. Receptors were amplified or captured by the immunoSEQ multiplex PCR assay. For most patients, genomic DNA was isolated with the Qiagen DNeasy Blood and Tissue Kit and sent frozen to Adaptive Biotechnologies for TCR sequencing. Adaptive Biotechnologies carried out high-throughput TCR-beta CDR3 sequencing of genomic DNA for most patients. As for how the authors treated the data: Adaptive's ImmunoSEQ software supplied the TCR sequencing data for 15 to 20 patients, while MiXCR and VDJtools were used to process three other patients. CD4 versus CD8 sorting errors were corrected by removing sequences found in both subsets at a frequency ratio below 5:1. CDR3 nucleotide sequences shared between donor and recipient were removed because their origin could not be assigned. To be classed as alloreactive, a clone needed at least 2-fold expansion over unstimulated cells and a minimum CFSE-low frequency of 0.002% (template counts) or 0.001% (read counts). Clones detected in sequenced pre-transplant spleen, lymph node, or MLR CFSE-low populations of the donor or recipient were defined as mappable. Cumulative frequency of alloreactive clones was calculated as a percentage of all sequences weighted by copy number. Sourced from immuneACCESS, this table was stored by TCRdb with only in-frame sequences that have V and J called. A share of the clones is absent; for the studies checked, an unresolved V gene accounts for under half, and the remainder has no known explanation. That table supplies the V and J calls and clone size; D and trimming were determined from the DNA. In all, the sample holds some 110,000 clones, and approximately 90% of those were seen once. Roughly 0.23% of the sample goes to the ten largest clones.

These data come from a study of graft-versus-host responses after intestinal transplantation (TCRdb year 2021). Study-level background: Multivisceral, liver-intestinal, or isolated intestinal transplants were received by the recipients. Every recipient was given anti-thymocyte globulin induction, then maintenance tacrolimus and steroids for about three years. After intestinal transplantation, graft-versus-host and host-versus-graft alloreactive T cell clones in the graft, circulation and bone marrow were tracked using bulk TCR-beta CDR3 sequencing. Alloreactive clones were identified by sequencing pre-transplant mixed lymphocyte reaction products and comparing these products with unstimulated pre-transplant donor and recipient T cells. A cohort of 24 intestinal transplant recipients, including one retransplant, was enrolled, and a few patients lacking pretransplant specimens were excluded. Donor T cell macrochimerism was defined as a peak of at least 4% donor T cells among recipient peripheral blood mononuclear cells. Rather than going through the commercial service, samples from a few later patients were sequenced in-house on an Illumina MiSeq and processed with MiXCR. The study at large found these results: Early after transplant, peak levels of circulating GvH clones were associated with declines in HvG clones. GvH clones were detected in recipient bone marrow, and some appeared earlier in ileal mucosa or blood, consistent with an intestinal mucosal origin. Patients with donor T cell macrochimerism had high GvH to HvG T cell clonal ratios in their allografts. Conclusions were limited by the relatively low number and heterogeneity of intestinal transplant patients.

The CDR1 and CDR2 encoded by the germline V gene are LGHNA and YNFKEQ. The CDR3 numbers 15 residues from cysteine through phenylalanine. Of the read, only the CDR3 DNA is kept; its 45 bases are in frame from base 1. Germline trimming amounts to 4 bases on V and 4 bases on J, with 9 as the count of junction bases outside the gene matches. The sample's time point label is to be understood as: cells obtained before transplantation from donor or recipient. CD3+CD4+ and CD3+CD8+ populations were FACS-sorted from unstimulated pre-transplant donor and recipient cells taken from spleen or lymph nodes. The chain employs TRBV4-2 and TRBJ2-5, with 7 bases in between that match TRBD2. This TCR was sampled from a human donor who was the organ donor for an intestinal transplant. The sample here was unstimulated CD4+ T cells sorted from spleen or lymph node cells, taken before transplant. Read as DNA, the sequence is TGTGCCAGCAGCCCCCCGGGAGGAGGGAGAGAGACCCAGTACTTC. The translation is CASSPPGGGRETQYF.